These T cell receptor beta chains were read from a single sample in a study of blood T cells in healthy people across ages. One entry per CDR3 protein, called by TCRdb with MiXCR from the 5' RACE reads. The repertoire holds some 1.5 million distinct CDR3 sequences, with under 55% as singletons. The material sequenced was blood. The receptors come from a woman aged 18-29 years in good health. The CDR3 runs from the conserved cysteine through the conserved F or W. The D gene is left open where the match is weak. A clone size is listed for some rows: how often the clone was seen (once, few, many), or a class if it is expanded.

abundance: .; d_gene: .; j_gene: TRBJ2-7; v_gene: TRBV7-6; CDR3nt: TGTGCCAGCAGCTTTGCGCAGGGGTTCAATGAGCAGTACTTC; CDR3aa: CASSFAQGFNEQYF
abundance: .; d_gene: .; j_gene: TRBJ1-2; v_gene: TRBV29-1; CDR3nt: TGCAGCGGGGCCGGGACGGACTATGGCTACACCTTC; CDR3aa: CSGAGTDYGYTF
abundance: .; d_gene: .; j_gene: TRBJ2-1; v_gene: TRBV15; CDR3nt: TGTGCCACCAGCAGGTCAGGGGCTTACTACAATGAGCAGTTCTTC; CDR3aa: CATSRSGAYYNEQFF
abundance: .; d_gene: .; j_gene: TRBJ2-7; v_gene: TRBV12-3/TRBV12-4; CDR3nt: TGTGCCAGCAGTTTGCGGGGAGTTGTCTACGAGCAGTACTTC; CDR3aa: CASSLRGVVYEQYF
abundance: few; d_gene: TRBD1; j_gene: TRBJ2-3; v_gene: TRBV2; CDR3nt: TGTGCCAGCAGAGCCGGGACAGGGGGTCGCACAGATACGCAGTATTTT; CDR3aa: CASRAGTGGRTDTQYF
abundance: once; d_gene: TRBD2; j_gene: TRBJ2-2; v_gene: TRBV7-9; CDR3nt: TGTGCCAGCAGCTCCAGGCCGGGAGGTCCCGGGGAGCTGTTTTTT; CDR3aa: CASSSRPGGPGELFF
abundance: few; d_gene: .; j_gene: TRBJ2-7; v_gene: TRBV6-6; CDR3nt: TGTGCCAGCAGTTACCTGGGGTTTATGTCACGATACAATGAGCAGTACTTC; CDR3aa: CASSYLGFMSRYNEQYF
abundance: .; d_gene: .; j_gene: TRBJ2-7; v_gene: TRBV7-6; CDR3nt: TGTGTCAGCAGCTTAGACTCGGGACTCCCCTACGAGCAGTACTTC; CDR3aa: CVSSLDSGLPYEQYF
abundance: .; d_gene: .; j_gene: TRBJ2-5; v_gene: TRBV20-1; CDR3nt: TGCAGTGCCAGTACTGGGCAGGGGCTGGAGACCCAGTACTTC; CDR3aa: CSASTGQGLETQYF
abundance: once; d_gene: TRBD1; j_gene: TRBJ2-7; v_gene: TRBV7-3; CDR3nt: TGTGCCAGCAGCAAAACCGGGACAGGGGACTCCTACGAGCAGTACTTC; CDR3aa: CASSKTGTGDSYEQYF
abundance: once; d_gene: .; j_gene: TRBJ2-2; v_gene: TRBV5-1; CDR3nt: TGCGCCAGCAGCACCTTGGGAGGGGGCAACACCGGGGAGTTGTTTTTT; CDR3aa: CASSTLGGGNTGELFF
abundance: .; d_gene: .; j_gene: TRBJ1-1; v_gene: TRBV2; CDR3nt: TGTGCCAGCAGTGAGGGGGAAGCTTTCTTT; CDR3aa: CASSEGEAFF
abundance: .; d_gene: .; j_gene: TRBJ2-7; v_gene: TRBV4-3; CDR3nt: TGCGCCAGCAGCGAAGAAACTAGCTGGGTTGAGCAGTACTTC; CDR3aa: CASSEETSWVEQYF
abundance: .; d_gene: .; j_gene: TRBJ2-3; v_gene: TRBV12-3/TRBV12-4; CDR3nt: TGTGCCAGCAGCACCAACAGGGCCCCAGATACGCAGTATTTT; CDR3aa: CASSTNRAPDTQYF
abundance: once; d_gene: TRBD1; j_gene: TRBJ2-5; v_gene: TRBV25-1; CDR3nt: TGTGCCAGCAGTGATTGGGGCCTTTCAGGGGGACAAGAGACCCAGTACTTC; CDR3aa: CASSDWGLSGGQETQYF
abundance: .; d_gene: TRBD1; j_gene: TRBJ1-1; v_gene: TRBV7-2; CDR3nt: TGTGCCAGCAGGTTAGCAGGGGGTGACACTGAAGCTTTCTTT; CDR3aa: CASRLAGGDTEAFF
abundance: .; d_gene: .; j_gene: TRBJ1-5; v_gene: TRBV12-3/TRBV12-4; CDR3nt: TGTGCCAGCAGCCCAGGGTTAGTTCAGCCCCAGCATTTT; CDR3aa: CASSPGLVQPQHF
abundance: .; d_gene: TRBD1; j_gene: TRBJ2-6; v_gene: TRBV14; CDR3nt: TGTGCCAGCAGCCAAGTGTCAGGGGGCCGGTGGGCCAACGTCCTGACTTTC; CDR3aa: CASSQVSGGRWANVLTF
abundance: .; d_gene: TRBD1; j_gene: TRBJ2-1; v_gene: TRBV6-2/TRBV6-3; CDR3nt: TGTGCCAGCAGTTACCCTAGACAGGGTAGGAATGAGCAGTTCTTC; CDR3aa: CASSYPRQGRNEQFF
abundance: .; d_gene: TRBD1; j_gene: TRBJ2-1; v_gene: TRBV7-2; CDR3nt: TGTGCCAGCAGCTTAGAGCAGGGGGCAAATGAGCAGTTCTTC; CDR3aa: CASSLEQGANEQFF
abundance: .; d_gene: .; j_gene: TRBJ1-1; v_gene: TRBV11-3; CDR3nt: TGTGCCAGCAGCTTAGGTTCGTACACTGAAGCTTTCTTT; CDR3aa: CASSLGSYTEAFF
abundance: .; d_gene: .; j_gene: TRBJ2-3; v_gene: TRBV2; CDR3nt: TGTGCCAGCAGGGGCGGCAATACGCAGTATTTT; CDR3aa: CASRGGNTQYF
abundance: .; d_gene: .; j_gene: TRBJ1-2; v_gene: TRBV12-3/TRBV12-4; CDR3nt: TGTGCCAGCAGGGCGGGGGAAGCAGGCGGCTATAGCTACACCTTC; CDR3aa: CASRAGEAGGYSYTF
abundance: .; d_gene: .; j_gene: TRBJ2-5; v_gene: TRBV11-2; CDR3nt: TGTGCCAGCAGGCGTCCGGGACAACGGATCCAAGAGACCCAGTACTTC; CDR3aa: CASRRPGQRIQETQYF
abundance: .; d_gene: .; j_gene: TRBJ1-1; v_gene: TRBV4-3; CDR3nt: TGCGCCAGCAGCCAAGACAACGGGGGGAGAGCTTTCTTT; CDR3aa: CASSQDNGGRAFF
abundance: .; d_gene: .; j_gene: TRBJ1-2; v_gene: TRBV7-2; CDR3nt: TGTGCCAGCAGCATGCCTAACTATGGCTACACCTTC; CDR3aa: CASSMPNYGYTF
abundance: few; d_gene: TRBD2; j_gene: TRBJ2-3; v_gene: TRBV27; CDR3nt: TGTGCCAGCAGTACCCTAGCGGGAGATAGCACAGATACGCAGTATTTT; CDR3aa: CASSTLAGDSTDTQYF
abundance: few; d_gene: .; j_gene: TRBJ2-7; v_gene: TRBV4-3; CDR3nt: TGCGCCAGCAGCCAACTCCCTGGGTCCTACGAGCAGTACTTC; CDR3aa: CASSQLPGSYEQYF
abundance: .; d_gene: TRBD1; j_gene: TRBJ1-6; v_gene: TRBV6-2/TRBV6-3; CDR3nt: TGTGCCAGCAGCTGGGACAGACGGAATTCACCCCTCCACTTT; CDR3aa: CASSWDRRNSPLHF
abundance: once; d_gene: .; j_gene: TRBJ2-1; v_gene: TRBV20-1; CDR3nt: TGCAGTGTCCGGCGACCGGGAGCAACCTACAATGAGCAGTTCTTC; CDR3aa: CSVRRPGATYNEQFF
abundance: .; d_gene: .; j_gene: TRBJ2-7; v_gene: TRBV6-1; CDR3nt: TGTGCCAGCAGTGAAAGTCTGATCTCCTACGAGCAGTACTTC; CDR3aa: CASSESLISYEQYF
abundance: .; d_gene: TRBD1; j_gene: TRBJ2-3; v_gene: TRBV28; CDR3nt: TGTGCCAGCAGTGTCCCGGGACAGGGAACAGATACGCAGTATTTT; CDR3aa: CASSVPGQGTDTQYF
abundance: .; d_gene: TRBD1; j_gene: TRBJ2-7; v_gene: TRBV4-1; CDR3nt: TGCGCCAGCAGCCAAGTTTCCGGGACAGGGCTTGGCGAGCAGTACTTC; CDR3aa: CASSQVSGTGLGEQYF
abundance: .; d_gene: .; j_gene: TRBJ2-5; v_gene: TRBV6-2/TRBV6-3; CDR3nt: TGTGCCAGCAGTTACCGGGTTACTAGTGATCAAGAGACCCAGTACTTC; CDR3aa: CASSYRVTSDQETQYF
abundance: .; d_gene: .; j_gene: TRBJ1-2; v_gene: TRBV3-1; CDR3nt: TGTGCCAGCAGCCACGGCAGGGAAGGTGGCTACACCTTC; CDR3aa: CASSHGREGGYTF
abundance: few; d_gene: .; j_gene: TRBJ1-4; v_gene: TRBV7-2; CDR3nt: TGTGCCAGCAGCTTAGCGTCGGGGGGCGTTGAAAAACTGTTTTTT; CDR3aa: CASSLASGGVEKLFF
abundance: .; d_gene: .; j_gene: TRBJ2-7; v_gene: TRBV13; CDR3nt: TGTGCCAGCAGCTTAGCGGGAGTCCTTAGGAACGAGCAGTACTTC; CDR3aa: CASSLAGVLRNEQYF
abundance: few; d_gene: TRBD1; j_gene: TRBJ2-7; v_gene: TRBV7-9; CDR3nt: TGTGCCAGCAGCTTAGCGAGACAGGGGAAGGACGAGCAGTACTTC; CDR3aa: CASSLARQGKDEQYF
abundance: few; d_gene: .; j_gene: TRBJ1-5; v_gene: TRBV4-2; CDR3nt: TGTGCCAGCAGCCAAGATTTCGGGAGCAATCAGCCCCAGCATTTT; CDR3aa: CASSQDFGSNQPQHF
abundance: .; d_gene: TRBD2; j_gene: TRBJ2-1; v_gene: TRBV5-5; CDR3nt: TGTGCCAGCAGACGGACTAGCGGGAGTCCCGATGAGCAGTTCTTC; CDR3aa: CASRRTSGSPDEQFF
abundance: once; d_gene: .; j_gene: TRBJ2-3; v_gene: TRBV7-2; CDR3nt: TGTGCCGGCAGCTTAGCGAAGGGGGAACACACAGATACGCAGTATTTT; CDR3aa: CAGSLAKGEHTDTQYF
abundance: .; d_gene: .; j_gene: TRBJ2-7; v_gene: TRBV7-2; CDR3nt: TGTGCCAGCAGCGTACCCCAACAGGGTTCCTACGAGCAGTACTTC; CDR3aa: CASSVPQQGSYEQYF
abundance: few; d_gene: .; j_gene: TRBJ1-5; v_gene: TRBV7-8; CDR3nt: TGTGCCAGCAGCGAACGCCCTTCGGGACCCCTAAATCAGCCCCAGCATTTT; CDR3aa: CASSERPSGPLNQPQHF
abundance: .; d_gene: TRBD1; j_gene: TRBJ1-2; v_gene: TRBV7-2; CDR3nt: TGTGCCAGCAGCCTGCACAGGGGGAACCTCTATGGCTACACCTTC; CDR3aa: CASSLHRGNLYGYTF
abundance: .; d_gene: .; j_gene: TRBJ2-1; v_gene: TRBV27; CDR3nt: TGTGCCAGCAGTTTATTTGGTTTCGGTGAGCAGTTCTTC; CDR3aa: CASSLFGFGEQFF
abundance: few; d_gene: .; j_gene: TRBJ2-1; v_gene: TRBV7-7; CDR3nt: TGTGCTAGCAGCTTGTCCGGGACGAGTTATGAGCAGTTCTTC; CDR3aa: CASSLSGTSYEQFF
abundance: few; d_gene: .; j_gene: TRBJ1-5; v_gene: TRBV27; CDR3nt: TGTGCCAGCAGTTTGGGGGGGATAGGGCAGCCCCAGCATTTT; CDR3aa: CASSLGGIGQPQHF
abundance: few; d_gene: .; j_gene: TRBJ2-3; v_gene: TRBV10-2; CDR3nt: TGCGCCAGCAGTATGGACCGTACTACAGATACGCAGTATTTT; CDR3aa: CASSMDRTTDTQYF
abundance: .; d_gene: TRBD1; j_gene: TRBJ2-7; v_gene: TRBV14; CDR3nt: TGTGCCAGCAGCCAAGGGACAGGGGGTATAAGGGTTGCCTACGAGCAGTACTTC; CDR3aa: CASSQGTGGIRVAYEQYF
abundance: few; d_gene: TRBD2; j_gene: TRBJ2-1; v_gene: TRBV10-1; CDR3nt: TGCGCCAGCAGCCAAGGCGCTAGCGGGGGGGCTACGTACAATGAGCAGTTCTTC; CDR3aa: CASSQGASGGATYNEQFF
abundance: few; d_gene: .; j_gene: TRBJ2-7; v_gene: TRBV29-1; CDR3nt: TGCAGCGATCGGCGCATAAGCTCCTACGAGCAGTACTTC; CDR3aa: CSDRRISSYEQYF
abundance: .; d_gene: .; j_gene: TRBJ2-3; v_gene: TRBV20-1; CDR3nt: TGCAGTGAGTTAGGTGGGCGGACAGATACGCAGTATTTT; CDR3aa: CSELGGRTDTQYF
abundance: few; d_gene: TRBD1; j_gene: TRBJ1-1; v_gene: TRBV5-1; CDR3nt: TGCGCCAGCAGCTTGATAGGGACAGGGGGGATCAACACTGAAGCTTTCTTT; CDR3aa: CASSLIGTGGINTEAFF
abundance: .; d_gene: TRBD2; j_gene: TRBJ2-1; v_gene: TRBV4-2; CDR3nt: TGTGCCAGCAGCCAAAACAAAGGACTAGCGGGGGATGAGCAGTTCTTC; CDR3aa: CASSQNKGLAGDEQFF